Presented here are 3 T cell receptor beta chains from one specimen sequenced in a study of graft-versus-host responses after intestinal transplantation. The assay was immunoSEQ multiplex PCR, and TCRdb's table has in-frame clones only and misses some. The sample consists of about 110,000 clones, about 94% of them appearing once. The antigens for these receptors are not known. The sequenced sample was unstimulated CD8+ T cells sorted from spleen or lymph node cells, obtained before intestinal transplant. The receptors were gathered from a human donor who received an intestinal transplant.

This chain connects TRBV27 to TRBJ2-7, with 8 bases identical to TRBD2. CDR1 and CDR2 (germline): MNHEY, SMNVEV (reference sequence). V trimming: 4 bases; J trimming: 6 bases; junction bases outside the gene matches: 8. The CDR3 totals 14 residues. CDR3 protein: CASSYVAGPSEQYF. CDR3 DNA sequence: TGTGCCAGCAGTTATGTAGCGGGACCCTCCGAGCAGTACTTC.

The CDR3 DNA reads as TGTGCCAGCAGCCGGTGGGCCGGGAGCTCCTACAATGAGCAGTTCTTC. The encoded protein is CASSRWAGSSYNEQFF. V and J are TRBV7-9 and TRBJ2-1; D perhaps matches TRBD2 (6 bases). The CDR3 consists of 16 residues. Germline V CDR1 and CDR2: SEHNR, FQNEAQ (reference sequence). V was pared by 5 bases and J by 0 bases, with 14 bases between.

The chain uses TRBV7-8 and TRBJ2-5; D remains unclear. V gave up 5 bases and J gave up 7 bases, with 14 bases separating them. Germline V gene sequence: CDR1 SGHVS, CDR2 FQNEAQ. The CDR3 covers 13 residues. This CDR3 reads CASSPDPSGTQYF. The CDR3 DNA sequence: TGTGCCAGCAGCCCGGACCCATCAGGGACCCAGTACTTC.